This TCR beta chain was sequenced during a study of shared clonotypes between healthy human individuals. Whole-study findings and limits: Donor scarcity curtailed the genetic and exposure-history diversity represented herein.

Note on this clone: Antigen specificity is unknown. The identical CDR3 is also encoded by other nucleotide sequences in the sample.

In the source study's methods: Filtering differed since immunoSEQ provided only junctions, with no quality scores. Some clones are missing from TCRdb's copy, which holds only in-frame ones; the method was immunoSEQ multiplex PCR. The V and J calls and the clone size are those of that table, but D and trimming were determined from the DNA. This table holds 400,000 to 500,000 clones, around 79% found once. Sequencing was done on a sample of PBMCs. The origin of this receptor is a woman between 40 and 55 years old in good health. Some clones in this sample may be carry-over from other donors' samples.

The CDR3, as DNA: TGTGCCTGGAGTGTTTTGGGGGAGACCCAGTACTTC. Its translation is CAWSVLGETQYF. The genes are TRBV30 and TRBJ2-5; D is undetermined. The CDR3 is 12 amino acids. The germline gives CDR1 GTSNPN, CDR2 SVGIG (reference sequence). V was shortened by 0 bases and J by 5 bases, with 7 bases between the two germline ends.